The 30 T cell receptor beta chains given below trace back to one sample, sequenced in a study of long-term antiretroviral therapy in people with HIV. A v3.0 immunoSEQ assay was performed at survey level. Here immunoSEQ multiplex PCR was the method, and the copy in TCRdb shows in-frame clones only, minus some. The data show 16,000 or so clones, about 80% seen once. The sample in question was unsorted PBMCs, obtained 2.1 years after starting antiretroviral therapy. Receptors were obtained from a man aged 35 to 55 with HIV.

The rearrangement uses TRBV10-3 and TRBJ2-7; D gene uncertain. CDR1 and CDR2 (germline): ENHRY, SYGVKD. The CDR3 sequence is 11 residues long. V dropped 0 bases and J dropped 7 bases, with 4 bases sitting between them. The CDR3 DNA follows: TGTGCCATCAGTGAGTCCTTGGAGCAGTACTTC. It encodes CAISESLEQYF.

This clone was detected only a few times. The chain has TRBV7-9 and TRBJ1-6, with D maybe TRBD1 (6 bases). The CDR3 spans 14 residues. Germline values: CDR1 SEHNR, CDR2 FQNEAQ (reference sequence). The V end lost 3 bases, the J end lost 7 bases, and 10 bases lay between the germline ends. CDR3 DNA: TGTGCCAGCAGCTTCCAGGGGATGAATTCACCCCTCCACTTT. Protein product: CASSFQGMNSPLHF.

The chain links TRBV5-6 to TRBJ2-3, with D perhaps TRBD1 or TRBD2 (5 bases each). Looked up from germline, CDR1 is SGHDT and CDR2 is YYEEEE. The ends were cut back, 4 bases at V and 2 bases at J, with 8 bases in the middle. The CDR3 runs to 13 residues. Here the CDR3 DNA reads TGTGCCAGCAGCGGGGGAATCACAGATACGCAGTATTTT. Translating gives CASSGGITDTQYF.

The CDR3 DNA reads as TGTGCCATCAGCCTTTGGGGTGACGCCTTGAACACTGAAGCTTTCTTT. Translated: CAISLWGDALNTEAFF. The chain carries TRBV10-3 and TRBJ1-1, with D uncertain. Germline assignment: CDR1 ENHRY and CDR2 SYGVKD. V gave up 6 bases and J gave up 0 bases, with 17 bases separating them. The CDR3 runs to 16 residues.

This clone has more than one count but fewer than ten. V usage is TRBV25-1 and J usage is TRBJ1-3; TRBD1 might be the D (5 bases). The length of the CDR3 is 14 residues. Trimming took off 8 bases at V and 0 bases at J, with 11 bases between the two ends. Germline V gives CDR1 MGHDK, CDR2 SYGVNS. The CDR3 region is CASGDPGSGNTIYF. The CDR3 bases are TGTGCCAGCGGGGACCCAGGCTCTGGAAACACCATATATTTT. Full variable domain (rest looked up from reference TRBV25-1 and TRBJ1-3): EADIYQTPRYLVIGTGKKITLECSQTMGHDKMYWYQQDPGMELHLIHYSYGVNSTEKGDLSSESTVSRIRTEHFPLTLESARPSHTSQYLCASGDPGSGNTIYFGEGSWLTVV.

The genes are TRBV19 and TRBJ2-1; 8 bases agree with TRBD1. Germline lookup yields CDR1 LNHDA and CDR2 SQIVND (reference sequence). V was pared by 6 bases and J by 7 bases, with 5 bases of the junction left unmatched. The CDR3 loop spans 13 amino acids. CDR3 nucleotide sequence: TGTGCCAGTAGCGACAGGGGTGGGAATGAGCAGTTCTTC. Its protein product is CASSDRGGNEQFF.

The chain links TRBV18 to TRBJ1-1, with 7 bases that match TRBD1. Germline V gene lookup returns CDR1 KGHSH and CDR2 LQKENI. The CDR3 length is 15 residues. The V segment lost 0 bases and the J segment 4 bases; nucleotides outside the gene matches: 5. Written as DNA, the CDR3 is TGTGCCAGCTCACCACCGAACTCAGGGGGCACTGAAGCTTTCTTT. As protein: CASSPPNSGGTEAFF. The full variable domain, rest sourced from reference TRBV18 and TRBJ1-1, is NAGVMQNPRHLVRRRGQEARLRCSPMKGHSHVYWYRQLPEEGLKFMVYLQKENIIDESGMPKERFSAEFPKEGPSILRIQQVVRGDSAAYFCASSPPNSGGTEAFFGQGTRLTVV.

The gene calls are TRBV27 and TRBJ1-6; D not resolved. The CDR3 consists of 18 residues. Trimming stripped 5 bases from V and 0 bases from J, with 17 bases between. Germline V gene lookup returns CDR1 MNHEY and CDR2 SMNVEV (reference sequence). Here the CDR3 DNA reads TGTGCCAGCAGTCCTTGGACGCCCGGAAGCTCCTATAATTCACCCCTCCACTTT. Its translation: CASSPWTPGSSYNSPLHF.

V gene TRBV6-1 combines with J gene TRBJ2-1; 7 bases map to TRBD2. CDR1 MNHNS and CDR2 SASEGT come from the germline V gene. The CDR3 runs to 14 residues. The V and J ends lost 2 bases and 15 bases, in that order; junction bases with no gene match: 13. In DNA form, the CDR3 reads TGTGCCAGCAGTGAAAGTTGGGGAGGGGAGGTTCGGTTCTTC. Translating it yields CASSESWGGEVRFF.

The CDR3 DNA reads as TGTGCCAGCAGCGTCCCAGGCCAGAACACTGAAGCTTTCTTT. Its translation is CASSVPGQNTEAFF. The rearrangement uses TRBV9 and TRBJ1-1, with D unresolved. V lost 2 bases to trimming and J lost 1 base, with 9 bases between them. This CDR3 comprises 14 residues. CDR1 SGDLS and CDR2 YYNGEE come from the germline V gene.

The rearrangement links TRBV5-4 to TRBJ1-1, with a tentative D call TRBD1 (6 bases). Germline-derived CDR1 and CDR2 are SGHNT and YYREEE (reference sequence). This CDR3 contains 15 residues. The V end was cut by 0 bases, the J end by 2 bases, with 11 bases between. Written as DNA, the CDR3 is TGTGCCAGCAGCTTGGGAGGGGGGCTAAACACTGAAGCTTTCTTT. Translated: CASSLGGGLNTEAFF.

The chain employs TRBV14 and TRBJ2-3, with D unclear. V was cut by 4 bases and J by 4 bases, with 21 bases left in between. The CDR3 has 17 residues. CDR1 is SGHDN and CDR2 is FVKESK in the germline V gene. CDR3 sequence: CASSPPNPGLRPDTQYF. The CDR3 DNA reads TGTGCCAGCAGCCCCCCCAACCCTGGGCTCCGTCCAGATACGCAGTATTTT.

The chain links TRBV9 to TRBJ2-5, with D tentatively TRBD1 (6 bases). Trimming shortened V by 3 bases and J by 5 bases, and 17 bases separated the two germline ends. There are 15 residues in the CDR3. Germline lookup yields CDR1 SGDLS and CDR2 YYNGEE. CDR3 sequence: CASSATNRDLETQYF. In DNA, the CDR3 is TGTGCCAGCAGCGCCACCAACAGGGATCTCGAGACCCAGTACTTC.

A few counts support this clone. This chain connects TRBV4-1 to TRBJ2-1, with 11 bases fitting TRBD2. This CDR3 region has 16 residues. Germline assignment: CDR1 MGHRA and CDR2 YSYEKL. V shed 2 bases, J shed 4 bases, and the junction held 4 bases outside the gene matches. CDR3 nucleotides: TGCGCCAGCAGCCAACCTGTAGCGGGGGGGTACAATGAGCAGTTCTTC. It encodes CASSQPVAGGYNEQFF.

This chain uses TRBV10-3 with TRBJ1-2; D might be TRBD1 (5 bases). Per germline, CDR1 ENHRY and CDR2 SYGVKD. The CDR3 has 15 residues. The V end was cut by 3 bases, the J end by 2 bases, with 13 bases between. CDR3 region: CAISDPGRRNYGYTF. In DNA, the CDR3 is TGTGCCATCAGTGACCCGGGACGGAGGAACTATGGCTACACCTTC.

The V call is TRBV7-5, the J call TRBJ2-5; the table assigns TRBD1, which was not confirmed against the DNA. TRBV7-5 is a listed pseudogene. This CDR3 spans 19 amino acids. The CDR3 bases are TGTGCCAGAAGCCCGGAAAAATCGTTTGCCCGACAGGGGTTGGAGACCCAGTACTTC. Amino acids: CARSPEKSFARQGLETQYF.

This rearrangement joins TRBV7-8 to TRBJ1-4; the D is unclear. The CDR3 loop spans 13 amino acids. Germline CDR1 and CDR2: SGHVS and FQNEAQ. The V gene lost 4 bases and the J gene lost 4 bases, with 7 bases spanning the gap. The CDR3: CASSSVYNEKLFF. The DNA of the CDR3 is TGTGCCAGCAGCTCGGTTTATAATGAAAAACTGTTTTTT.

The J gene is TRBJ1-2, the V gene TRBV4-1; D gene unclear. This CDR3 spans 14 amino acids. Germline values: CDR1 MGHRA, CDR2 YSYEKL. V was shortened by 1 base and J by 1 base, with 7 bases between the two germline ends. This CDR3 is CASSQGQDNYGYTF. The CDR3, as DNA: TGCGCCAGCAGCCAAGGTCAGGATAACTATGGCTACACCTTC.

The chain joins TRBV5-8 to TRBJ2-2; 9 bases are shared with TRBD2. The CDR3 loop spans 17 amino acids. V lost 6 bases and J lost 0; bases outside the gene matches: 9. The V gene's germline CDR1 is SGHTS and CDR2 YDEGEE. This CDR3 is CASTSGGLTSNTGELFF. For the CDR3, the DNA is TGTGCCAGCACCAGCGGGGGGTTAACGTCGAACACCGGGGAGCTGTTTTTT.

The chain combines TRBV20-1 with TRBJ2-7; weak D call: TRBD1 (5 bases). The CDR3 spans 11 residues. The germline CDR1 and CDR2 sequences are DFQATT and SNEGSKA (reference sequence). Trimming stripped 4 bases from V and 2 bases from J, with 6 bases between. In nucleotides, the CDR3 is TGCAGTGCTACGGACACCTACGAGCAGTACTTC. Encoded protein: CSATDTYEQYF.

The V gene is TRBV2, the J gene TRBJ2-2, with D possibly being TRBD1 (5 bases). The CDR3 has 15 amino acids. Trimming took 6 bases from V and 1 from J, leaving 12 bases between them. Germline CDR1 reads SNHLY; CDR2 reads FYNNEI. Here the CDR3 reads CASRRDRMNTGELFF. CDR3 DNA: TGTGCCAGCAGACGCGACAGAATGAACACCGGGGAGCTGTTTTTT. Supplemented by reference TRBV2 and TRBJ2-2, the full variable domain reads EPEVTQTPSHQVTQMGQEVILRCVPISNHLYFYWYRQILGQKVEFLVSFYNNEISEKSEIFDDQFSVERPDGSNFTLKIRSTKLEDSAMYFCASRRDRMNTGELFFGEGSRLTVL.

This clone has only a few counts. The V call is TRBV6-6, the J call TRBJ1-5; D gene unclear. The CDR3 runs 14 residues. Trimming cost V 4 bases and J 3 bases, with 10 bases left between them. The germline gives CDR1 MNHNY, CDR2 SVGAGI (reference sequence). CDR3 nucleotides: TGTGCCAGCAGTTTTCAGGACCCCAATCAGCCCCAGCATTTT. It specifies CASSFQDPNQPQHF.

The chain couples TRBV27 to TRBJ1-6; D remains ambiguous. CDR3 length equals 12 residues. Germline V gene sequence: CDR1 MNHEY, CDR2 SMNVEV (reference sequence). V lost 6 bases, J lost 6 bases, and 6 bases lay in between. In DNA form, the CDR3 reads TGTGCCAGCAGGACCGTTAATTCACCCCTCCACTTT. This codes for CASRTVNSPLHF.

This chain uses TRBV5-1 with TRBJ1-1, with a tentative D call TRBD1 (6 bases). The V gene's germline CDR1 is SGHRS and CDR2 YFSETQ. V was clipped by 1 base and J by 1 base, with 11 bases between them. CDR3 length: 15 residues. The DNA of the CDR3 is TGCGCCAGCAGCTTGTATAGGGGGGGGAACACTGAAGCTTTCTTT. This encodes CASSLYRGGNTEAFF.

The rearrangement joins TRBV7-9 to TRBJ2-7; TRBD1 agrees at 10 bases. The germline gives CDR1 SEHNR, CDR2 FQNEAQ (reference sequence). This CDR3 spans 16 amino acids. Germline trimming cut 1 base from V and 1 base from J; bases unmatched to any gene: 4. As DNA, the CDR3 is TGTGCCAGCAGCTTAGTTGCGGGACAGGGGTCCTACGAGCAGTACTTC. It is translated as CASSLVAGQGSYEQYF.

The chain carries TRBV27 and TRBJ1-4, with TRBD1 identical over 12 bases. V was clipped by 2 bases and J by 9 bases; unmatched bases: 4. Germline V gene lookup returns CDR1 MNHEY and CDR2 SMNVEV (reference sequence). This CDR3 is 15 amino acids long. CDR3 loop: CASSLDGTGGQKLFF. The CDR3 DNA follows: TGTGCCAGCAGTTTAGACGGGACAGGGGGCCAAAAACTGTTTTTT. Variable domain in full (rest from reference TRBV27 and TRBJ1-4): EAQVTQNPRYLITVTGKKLTVTCSQNMNHEYMSWYRQDPGLGLRQIYYSMNVEVTDKGDVPEGYKVSRKEKRNFPLILESPSPNQTSLYFCASSLDGTGGQKLFFGSGTQLSVL.

The CDR3 sequence: CASSLGGGVNNQPQHF. As DNA, the CDR3 is TGTGCCAGCAGCTTGGGTGGGGGGGTTAACAATCAGCCCCAGCATTTT. The V call is TRBV5-6, the J call TRBJ1-5; the D gene is possibly TRBD1 (5 bases). There are 16 residues in the CDR3. Germline V gene lookup returns CDR1 SGHDT and CDR2 YYEEEE. Trimming took 0 bases from V and 3 from J, leaving 13 bases between them.

This clone occurred once. The chain links TRBV7-8 to TRBJ2-1; D possibly corresponds to TRBD1 (7 bases). The CDR3 is 16 amino acids. Trimming removed 0 bases at V and 3 bases at J, with 12 bases between. The germline CDR1 and CDR2 sequences are SGHVS and FQNEAQ. For the CDR3, the DNA is TGTGCCAGCAGCTTAGCGGGGGGACAGTACTACAATGAGCAGTTCTTC. Encoded protein: CASSLAGGQYYNEQFF.

V and J are TRBV27 and TRBJ1-2; D uncertain. Germline lookup yields CDR1 MNHEY and CDR2 SMNVEV (reference sequence). V was trimmed by 5 bases and J by 4 bases, leaving 20 bases between them. The CDR3 has 16 amino acids. The CDR3 loop reads CASSAGTQIGSYGYTF. In DNA, the CDR3 is TGTGCCAGCAGTGCCGGTACCCAAATCGGGAGCTATGGCTACACCTTC.

For the CDR3, the DNA is TGTGCCAGCAGCAGAACGGGGTCTGAAGCTTTCTTT. This translates into CASSRTGSEAFF. This chain joins TRBV9 and TRBJ1-1; D uncertain. The CDR3 is made up of 12 amino acids. V was pared by 4 bases and J by 6 bases, with 10 bases between. The germline V gene has CDR1 SGDLS and CDR2 YYNGEE.